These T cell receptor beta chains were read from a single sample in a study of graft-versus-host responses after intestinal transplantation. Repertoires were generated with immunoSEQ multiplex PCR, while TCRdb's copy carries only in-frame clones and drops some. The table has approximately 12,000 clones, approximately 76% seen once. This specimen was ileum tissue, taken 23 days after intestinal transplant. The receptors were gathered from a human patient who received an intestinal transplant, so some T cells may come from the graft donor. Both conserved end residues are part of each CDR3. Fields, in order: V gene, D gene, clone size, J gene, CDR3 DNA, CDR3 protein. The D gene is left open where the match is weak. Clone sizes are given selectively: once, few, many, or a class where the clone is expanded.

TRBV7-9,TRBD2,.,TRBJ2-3,TGTGCCAGCAGCTTAAGGCTAGCGGGGAGCACAGATACGCAGTATTTT,CASSLRLAGSTDTQYF
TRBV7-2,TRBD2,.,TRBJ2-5,TGTGCCAGCAGTTACTCTAGCGGGAGGTTTGTAGAGACCCAGTACTTC,CASSYSSGRFVETQYF
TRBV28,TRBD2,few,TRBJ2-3,TGTGCCAGCAGTTTAATACTAGCGGGAGACACAGATACGCAGTATTTT,CASSLILAGDTDTQYF
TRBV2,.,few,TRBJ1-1,TGTGCCAGCAGGGCGGGACCGGAGAACACTGAAGCTTTCTTT,CASRAGPENTEAFF
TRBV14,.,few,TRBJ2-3,TGTGCCAGCAGCTTTTTCGTCACAGATACGCAGTATTTT,CASSFFVTDTQYF
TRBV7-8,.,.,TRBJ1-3,TGTGCCAGCAGCTCTCCGGGACGTCGCTCTGGAAACACCATATATTTT,CASSSPGRRSGNTIYF
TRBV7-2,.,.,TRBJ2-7,TGTGCCAGCAGCTTAGCGGTGGGAGGACCCTACGAGCAGTACTTC,CASSLAVGGPYEQYF
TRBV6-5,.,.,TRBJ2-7,TGTGCCAGCAAGCGCCAGTATGACGAGCAGTACTTC,CASKRQYDEQYF
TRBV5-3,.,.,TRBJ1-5,TGTGCCAGAAGCCCGGGGCAGGGTAATGATCAGCCCCAGCATTTT,CARSPGQGNDQPQHF
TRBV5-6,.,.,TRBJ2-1,TGTGCCAGCAGCCCCTCGCACAATGAGCAGTTCTTC,CASSPSHNEQFF
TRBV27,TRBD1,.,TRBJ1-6,TGTGCCAGCAGTTTATGGACAGGGTCGAATTCACCCCTCCACTTT,CASSLWTGSNSPLHF
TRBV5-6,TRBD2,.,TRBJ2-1,TGTGCCAGCACCAGGTTCGGGGGGGATGAGCAGTTCTTC,CASTRFGGDEQFF
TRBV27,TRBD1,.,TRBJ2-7,TGTGCCAGCAGTTTTGTAGGACAGGGGGCCTACGAGCAGTACTTC,CASSFVGQGAYEQYF
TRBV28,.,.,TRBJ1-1,TGTGCCAGCAGTTTAGATACGAACACTGAAGCTTTCTTT,CASSLDTNTEAFF
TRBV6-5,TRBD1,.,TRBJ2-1,TGTGCCAGCAGTTTGGACAGGGGGAATGAGCAGTTCTTC,CASSLDRGNEQFF
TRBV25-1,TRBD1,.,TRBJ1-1,TGTGCCAGCAGTGAATTGGGACAGGTAAACACTGAGGCTTTCTTT,CASSELGQVNTEAFF
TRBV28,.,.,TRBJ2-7,TGTGCCAGCAGTTTACCCGGACATCCCTACGAGCAGTACTTC,CASSLPGHPYEQYF
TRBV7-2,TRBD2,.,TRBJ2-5,TGTGCCAGCAGCCGCGGGAGGGTGGAGACCCAGTACTTC,CASSRGRVETQYF
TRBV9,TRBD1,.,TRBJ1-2,TGTGCCAGCAGCGACCGGGACAGTAGGTTCTATGGCTACACCTTC,CASSDRDSRFYGYTF
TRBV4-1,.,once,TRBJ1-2,TGCGCCAGCAGCCCGCACAGGGCCTATGGCTACACCTTC,CASSPHRAYGYTF
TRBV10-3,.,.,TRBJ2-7,TGTGCCATCAGTCCACCCAGGGGGGACATAACCTACGAGCAGTACTTC,CAISPPRGDITYEQYF
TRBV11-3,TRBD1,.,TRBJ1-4,TGTGCCAGCAGAACCGGGACAGCAACTAATGAAAAACTGTTTTTT,CASRTGTATNEKLFF
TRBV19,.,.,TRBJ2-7,TGTGCCAGTACTCCAACCGGGACTGGGGCCTACGAGCAGTACTTC,CASTPTGTGAYEQYF
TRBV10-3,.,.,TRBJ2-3,TGTGCCATCAGTGATGCGCCTAGAAGTGGACGAGATACGCAGTATTTT,CAISDAPRSGRDTQYF
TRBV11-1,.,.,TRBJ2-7,TGTGCCAGCAGCCTGGACTACTACGAGCAGTACTTC,CASSLDYYEQYF
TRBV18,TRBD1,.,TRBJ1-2,TGTGCCAGCTCACTAGGGACAGGGTTCATTTCGACTGGCTACACCTTC,CASSLGTGFISTGYTF
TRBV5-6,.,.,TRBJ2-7,TGTGCCAGCAGCTTGAACCTGGAGCCCTCTCCTCGAGAGCAGTACTTC,CASSLNLEPSPREQYF
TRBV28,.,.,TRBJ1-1,TGTGCCAGCAGCCACCTAGGGGCGAGCACTGAAGCTTTCTTT,CASSHLGASTEAFF
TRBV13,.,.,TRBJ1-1,TGTGCCAGCAGCTTAGGTACCGAGGAGTTCCGGAACACTGAAGCTTTCTTT,CASSLGTEEFRNTEAFF
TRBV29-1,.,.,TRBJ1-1,TGCAGCGCACAGGGCCGAGGGGAAGCTTTCTTT,CSAQGRGEAFF
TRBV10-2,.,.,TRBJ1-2,TGCGCCAGCAGTGAGCCCCCATTCGAGCGGGGGCCCTATGGCTACACCTTC,CASSEPPFERGPYGYTF
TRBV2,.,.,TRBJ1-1,TGTGCCGGTCCGGGACGCAAGGTAGGCACTGAAGCTTTCTTT,CAGPGRKVGTEAFF
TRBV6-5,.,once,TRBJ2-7,TGTGCCAGCAGCCTCGACTTCTACGAGCAGTACTTC,CASSLDFYEQYF
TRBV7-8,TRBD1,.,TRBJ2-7,TGTGCCAGCAGCTTAGGGCAGGGGGACTACGAGCAGTACTTC,CASSLGQGDYEQYF
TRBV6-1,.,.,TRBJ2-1,TGTGCCAGCAGTGAATCTTTCCGGGAGCAGTTCTTC,CASSESFREQFF
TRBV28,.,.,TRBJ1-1,TGTGCCAGCAGATTTGGATCGCTAATGGGTGAAGCTTTCTTT,CASRFGSLMGEAFF